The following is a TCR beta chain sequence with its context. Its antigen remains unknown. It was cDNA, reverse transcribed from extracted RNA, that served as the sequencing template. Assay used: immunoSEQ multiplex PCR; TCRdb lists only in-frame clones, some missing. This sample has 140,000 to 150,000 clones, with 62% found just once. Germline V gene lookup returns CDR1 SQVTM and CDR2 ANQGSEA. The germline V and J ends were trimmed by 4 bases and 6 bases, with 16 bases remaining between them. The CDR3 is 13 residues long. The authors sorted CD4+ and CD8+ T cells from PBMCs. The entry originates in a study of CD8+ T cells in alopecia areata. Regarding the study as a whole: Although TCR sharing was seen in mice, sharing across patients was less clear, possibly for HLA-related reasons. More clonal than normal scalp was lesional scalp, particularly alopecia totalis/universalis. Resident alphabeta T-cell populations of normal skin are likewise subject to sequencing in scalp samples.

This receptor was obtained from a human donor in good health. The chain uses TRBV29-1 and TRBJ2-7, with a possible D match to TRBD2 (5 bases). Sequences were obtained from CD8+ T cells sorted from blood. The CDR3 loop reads CSVAYLAMSEQYF. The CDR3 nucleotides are TGCAGCGTTGCCTATTTAGCGATGAGCGAGCAGTACTTC.